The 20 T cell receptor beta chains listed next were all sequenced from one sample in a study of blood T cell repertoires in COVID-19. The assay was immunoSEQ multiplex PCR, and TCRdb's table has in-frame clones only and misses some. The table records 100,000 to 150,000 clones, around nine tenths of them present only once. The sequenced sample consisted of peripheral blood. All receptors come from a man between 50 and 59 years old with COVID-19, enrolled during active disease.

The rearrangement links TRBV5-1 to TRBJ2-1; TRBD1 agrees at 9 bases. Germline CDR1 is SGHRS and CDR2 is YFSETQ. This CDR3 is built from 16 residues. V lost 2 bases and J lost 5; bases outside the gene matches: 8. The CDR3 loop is CASSFSPGQGDNEQFF. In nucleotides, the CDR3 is TGCGCCAGCAGCTTTTCCCCGGGACAGGGAGACAATGAGCAGTTCTTC.

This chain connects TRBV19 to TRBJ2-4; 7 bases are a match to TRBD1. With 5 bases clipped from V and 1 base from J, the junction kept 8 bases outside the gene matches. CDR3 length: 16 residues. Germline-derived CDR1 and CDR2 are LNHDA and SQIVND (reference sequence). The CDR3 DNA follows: TGTGCCAGTAGTCCCACAGGGGCGGGTGCCAAAAACATTCAGTACTTC. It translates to CASSPTGAGAKNIQYF.

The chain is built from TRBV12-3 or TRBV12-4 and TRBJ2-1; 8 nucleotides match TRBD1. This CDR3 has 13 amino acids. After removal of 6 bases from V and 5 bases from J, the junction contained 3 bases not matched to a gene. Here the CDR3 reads CASSPDRDNEQFF. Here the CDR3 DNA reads TGTGCCAGCAGCCCGGACAGGGACAATGAGCAGTTCTTC.

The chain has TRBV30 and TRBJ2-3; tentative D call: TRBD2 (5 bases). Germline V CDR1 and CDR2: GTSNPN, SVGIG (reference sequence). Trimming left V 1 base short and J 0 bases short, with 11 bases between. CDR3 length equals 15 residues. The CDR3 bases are TGTGCCTGGAGTGATCCTCCGGGGAGCACAGATACGCAGTATTTT. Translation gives CAWSDPPGSTDTQYF.

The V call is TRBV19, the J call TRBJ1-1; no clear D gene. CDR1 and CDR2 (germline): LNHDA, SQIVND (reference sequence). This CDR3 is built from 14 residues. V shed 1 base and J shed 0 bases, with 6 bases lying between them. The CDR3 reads CASSIARLNTEAFF. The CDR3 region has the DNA TGTGCCAGTAGTATAGCCAGGCTGAACACTGAAGCTTTCTTT.

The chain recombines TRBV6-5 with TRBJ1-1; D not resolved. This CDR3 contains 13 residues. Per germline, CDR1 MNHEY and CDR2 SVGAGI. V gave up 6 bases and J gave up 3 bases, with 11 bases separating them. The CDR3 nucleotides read TGTGCCAGCAGGAGAGGGCGGGACACTGAAGCTTTCTTT. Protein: CASRRGRDTEAFF.

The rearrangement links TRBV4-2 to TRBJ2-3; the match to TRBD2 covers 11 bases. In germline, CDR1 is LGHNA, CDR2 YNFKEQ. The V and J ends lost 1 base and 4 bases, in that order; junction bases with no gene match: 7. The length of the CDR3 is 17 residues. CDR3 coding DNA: TGTGCCAGCAGCCAAGTAACTAGCGGGAGCGGCGCAGATACGCAGTATTTT. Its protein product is CASSQVTSGSGADTQYF.

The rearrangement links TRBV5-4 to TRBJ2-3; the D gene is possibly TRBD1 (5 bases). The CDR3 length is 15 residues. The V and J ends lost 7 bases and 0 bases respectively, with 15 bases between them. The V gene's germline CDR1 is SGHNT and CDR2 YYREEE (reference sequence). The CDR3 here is CASAGWGVSTDTQYF. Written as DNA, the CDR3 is TGTGCCAGCGCCGGGTGGGGCGTAAGCACAGATACGCAGTATTTT.

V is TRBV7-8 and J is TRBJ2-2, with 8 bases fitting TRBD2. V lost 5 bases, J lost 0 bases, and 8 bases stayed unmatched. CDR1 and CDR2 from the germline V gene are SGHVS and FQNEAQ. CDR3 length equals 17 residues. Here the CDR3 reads CASSRGAREANTGELFF. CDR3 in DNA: TGTGCCAGCAGCCGAGGGGCGCGGGAGGCGAACACCGGGGAGCTGTTTTTT.

The CDR3 DNA reads TGCGCCAGCAGCACCTCCGGGTCAAGCCAAGAGACCCAGTACTTC. Its protein is CASSTSGSSQETQYF. The chain uses TRBV5-1 and TRBJ2-5; D is undetermined. V was clipped by 4 bases and J by 1 base, with 14 bases between them. The CDR3 spans 15 residues. Germline-derived CDR1 and CDR2 are SGHRS and YFSETQ. Using reference TRBV5-1 and TRBJ2-5 for the parts outside the CDR3, the full variable domain is KAGVTQTPRYLIKTRGQQVTLSCSPISGHRSVSWYQQTPGQGLQFLFEYFSETQRNKGNFPGRFSGRQFSNSRSEMNVSTLELGDSALYLCASSTSGSSQETQYFGPGTRLLVL.

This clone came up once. CDR3 bases: TGTGCCACCAGTGATAGGACTAGCGTTAATGAGCAGTTCTTC. Amino acid sequence: CATSDRTSVNEQFF. The chain has TRBV24-1 and TRBJ2-1; 9 positions agree with TRBD2. CDR1 KGHDR and CDR2 SFDVKD come from the germline V gene. V dropped 3 bases and J dropped 7; count of bases not matched to a gene: 3. The CDR3 spans 14 residues.

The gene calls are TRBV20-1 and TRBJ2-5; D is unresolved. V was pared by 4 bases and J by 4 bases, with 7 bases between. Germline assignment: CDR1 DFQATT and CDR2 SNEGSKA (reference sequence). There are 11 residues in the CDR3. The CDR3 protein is CSATVTETQYF. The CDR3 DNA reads TGCAGTGCTACGGTAACAGAGACCCAGTACTTC.

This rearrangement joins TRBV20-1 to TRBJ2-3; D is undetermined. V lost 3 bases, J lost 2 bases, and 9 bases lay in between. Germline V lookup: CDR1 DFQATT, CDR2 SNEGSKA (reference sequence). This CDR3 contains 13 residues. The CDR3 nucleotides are TGCAGTGCTAGTGCTAGAGTCACAGATACGCAGTATTTT. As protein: CSASARVTDTQYF.

For the CDR3, the DNA is TGCGCCAGCAGCTTGGTACGCGGGGGGTCCAACACCGGGGAGCTGTTTTTT. It translates to CASSLVRGGSNTGELFF. V is TRBV5-1 and J is TRBJ2-2; 8 bases align to TRBD2. Per germline, CDR1 SGHRS and CDR2 YFSETQ. V lost 0 bases and J lost 2; bases outside the gene matches: 6. The CDR3 is 17 amino acids.

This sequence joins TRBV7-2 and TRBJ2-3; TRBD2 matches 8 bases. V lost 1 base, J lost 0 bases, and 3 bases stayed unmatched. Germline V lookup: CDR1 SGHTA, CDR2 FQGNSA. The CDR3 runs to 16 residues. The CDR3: CASSLGAGASTDTQYF. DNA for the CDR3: TGTGCCAGCAGCTTAGGAGCGGGAGCGAGCACAGATACGCAGTATTTT.

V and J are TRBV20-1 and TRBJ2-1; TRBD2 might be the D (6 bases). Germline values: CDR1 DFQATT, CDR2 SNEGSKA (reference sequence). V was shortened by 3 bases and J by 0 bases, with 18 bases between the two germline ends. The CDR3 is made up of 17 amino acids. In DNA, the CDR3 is TGCAGTGCTAGTGGGGAGGCGGAGGGGAGCTCCTACAATGAGCAGTTCTTC. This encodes CSASGEAEGSSYNEQFF.

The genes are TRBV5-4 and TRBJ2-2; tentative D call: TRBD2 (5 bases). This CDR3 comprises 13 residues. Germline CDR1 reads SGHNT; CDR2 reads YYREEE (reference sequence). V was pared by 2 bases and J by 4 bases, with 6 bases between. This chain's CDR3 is CASSFEGTGELFF. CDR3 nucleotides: TGTGCCAGCAGCTTCGAGGGCACCGGGGAGCTGTTTTTT.

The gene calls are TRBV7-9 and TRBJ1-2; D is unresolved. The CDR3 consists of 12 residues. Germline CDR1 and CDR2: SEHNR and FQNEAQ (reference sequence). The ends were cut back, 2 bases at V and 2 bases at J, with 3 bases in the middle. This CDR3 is CASSLSNYGYTF. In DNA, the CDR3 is TGTGCCAGCAGCTTAAGCAACTATGGCTACACCTTC.

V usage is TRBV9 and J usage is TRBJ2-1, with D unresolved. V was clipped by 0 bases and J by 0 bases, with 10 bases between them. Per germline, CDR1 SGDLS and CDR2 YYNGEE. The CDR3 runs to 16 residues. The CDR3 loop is CASSVGAQSSYNEQFF. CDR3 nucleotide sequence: TGTGCCAGCAGCGTAGGGGCTCAAAGCTCCTACAATGAGCAGTTCTTC.

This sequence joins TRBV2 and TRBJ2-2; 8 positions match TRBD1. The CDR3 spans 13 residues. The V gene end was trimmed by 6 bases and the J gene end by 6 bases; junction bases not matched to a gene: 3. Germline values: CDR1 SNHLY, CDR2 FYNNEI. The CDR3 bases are TGTGCCAGCAGGGCGACAGGGGCCGGGGAGCTGTTTTTT. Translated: CASRATGAGELFF.